The 21 T cell receptor beta chains listed next were all sequenced from one sample in a study of shared clonotypes between healthy human individuals. The protocol was immunoSEQ multiplex PCR, while the TCRdb copy is restricted to in-frame clones and leaves out a portion. The profile covers about a million clones, with more than 65% appearing a single time and about 1.5% taken by the ten largest. Sequencing was performed on memory CD4+ T cells sorted from blood. The sample's subset: CD45RA-negative fraction. The receptor set was obtained from a man aged 18 to 29 in good health.

The chain employs TRBV28 and TRBJ2-7, with 10 bases matching TRBD1. The CDR3 consists of 14 residues. Germline V CDR1 and CDR2: MDHEN, SYDVKM. J gave up 3 bases and V 8 bases, and 7 bases lay outside the gene matches. This CDR3 reads CASGYGTGVYEQYF. CDR3 DNA: TGTGCCAGCGGTTACGGGACAGGGGTCTACGAGCAGTACTTC.

This chain links TRBV2 with TRBJ2-5, with a possible D match to TRBD2 (5 bases). This CDR3 is 16 amino acids long. V lost 4 bases, J lost 0 bases, and 15 bases lay in between. CDR1 SNHLY and CDR2 FYNNEI come from the germline V gene. Here the CDR3 DNA reads TGTGCCAGCAGTGGAGGGTCGGGCCTTTACCAAGAGACCCAGTACTTC. Translation: CASSGGSGLYQETQYF. The full variable domain, with the rest looked up from reference TRBV2 and TRBJ2-5, is EPEVTQTPSHQVTQMGQEVILRCVPISNHLYFYWYRQILGQKVEFLVSFYNNEISEKSEIFDDQFSVERPDGSNFTLKIRSTKLEDSAMYFCASSGGSGLYQETQYFGPGTRLLVL.

The chain joins TRBV5-1 to TRBJ2-7; 10 bases line up with TRBD2. The germline CDR1 and CDR2 sequences are SGHRS and YFSETQ. The CDR3 extends over 14 amino acids. J gave up 6 bases and V 5 bases, and 8 bases lay outside the gene matches. As DNA, the CDR3 is TGCGCCAGCAGGCCGTCCCTAGCGGGAGTCGAGCAGTACTTC. Protein product: CASRPSLAGVEQYF.

The V and J genes are TRBV5-5 and TRBJ1-6; TRBD1 is a possible D gene (5 bases). CDR3 length: 15 residues. Trimming left V 9 bases short and J 5 bases short, with 18 bases between. Germline values: CDR1 SGHKS, CDR2 YYEKEE (reference sequence). CDR3 sequence (DNA): TGTGCCACCCGCCCGACAGCGGATAATAATTCACCCCTCCACTTT. Its translation: CATRPTADNNSPLHF. Combining the CDR3 with reference TRBV5-5 and TRBJ1-6 gives the whole variable domain DAGVTQSPTHLIKTRGQQVTLRCSPISGHKSVSWYQQVLGQGPQFIFQYYEKEERGRGNFPDRFSARQFPNYSSELNVNALLLGDSALYLCATRPTADNNSPLHFGNGTRLTVT.

This clone was detected a few times. The chain carries TRBV12-5 and TRBJ2-5; D not certain. The CDR3 totals 12 residues. V lost 4 bases, J lost 5 bases, and 8 bases lay in between. Germline assignment: CDR1 LGHNT and CDR2 FRNRAP. Written as DNA, the CDR3 is TGTGCTAGTGGTTCGTCCCGGGAGACCCAGTACTTC. Its translation: CASGSSRETQYF.

This chain links TRBV10-3 with TRBJ2-5, with TRBD1 matching 8 bases. The CDR3 extends over 16 amino acids. With 4 bases clipped from V and 2 bases from J, the junction kept 9 bases outside the gene matches. Germline loops: CDR1 ENHRY, CDR2 SYGVKD. The CDR3 region is CAISASNRGWQETQYF. The DNA for the CDR3 is TGTGCCATCAGTGCATCTAACAGGGGGTGGCAAGAGACCCAGTACTTC.

The chain has TRBV2 and TRBJ1-1; tentative D call: TRBD1 (6 bases). The germline V gene encodes CDR1 SNHLY and CDR2 FYNNEI. V was clipped by 6 bases and J by 5 bases, with 16 bases between them. This CDR3 spans 14 amino acids. The CDR3 protein is CASSPRTEGTEAFF. The CDR3 DNA reads TGTGCCAGCAGCCCCCGGACAGAAGGGACTGAAGCTTTCTTT. The variable domain in full, with the rest retrieved from reference TRBV2 and TRBJ1-1, is EPEVTQTPSHQVTQMGQEVILRCVPISNHLYFYWYRQILGQKVEFLVSFYNNEISEKSEIFDDQFSVERPDGSNFTLKIRSTKLEDSAMYFCASSPRTEGTEAFFGQGTRLTVV.

With regard to this clone: This same CDR3 is encoded by further DNA sequences in the sample. The chain couples TRBV19 to TRBJ1-5; D call uncertain. Trimming took off 2 bases at V and 0 bases at J, with 11 bases between the two ends. The CDR3 is 16 residues long. The germline V gene has CDR1 LNHDA and CDR2 SQIVND (reference sequence). CDR3 residues: CASSISGPGSNQPQHF. In nucleotides, the CDR3 is TGTGCCAGTAGTATAAGCGGACCTGGTAGCAATCAGCCCCAGCATTTT.

There are a few counts of this clone. V usage is TRBV10-2 and J usage is TRBJ2-5; possible D gene TRBD1, 6 bases. The germline CDR1 and CDR2 sequences are WSHSY and SAAADI. This CDR3 contains 14 residues. Trimming removed 7 bases from V and 5 bases from J, with 17 bases in between. CDR3 loop: CASMTGWAGETQYF. For the CDR3, the DNA is TGCGCCAGCATGACAGGCTGGGCAGGGGAGACCCAGTACTTC.

This chain uses TRBV5-1 with TRBJ2-2; possible D gene TRBD2, 5 bases. The CDR3 totals 14 residues. Looked up from germline, CDR1 is SGHRS and CDR2 is YFSETQ. Trimming took 2 bases from V and 3 from J, leaving 8 bases between them. The CDR3 nucleotides are TGCGCCAGCAGCTTCGAGCGGCACACCGGGGAGCTGTTTTTT. This gives the protein CASSFERHTGELFF.

Concerning this clone itself: The sample contains more than one DNA sequence encoding this CDR3. This chain connects TRBV5-4 to TRBJ2-3; unclear D gene. V was clipped by 5 bases and J by 1 base, with 8 bases between them. CDR3 length equals 13 residues. Germline V gene data show CDR1 as SGHNT and CDR2 as YYREEE (reference sequence). Written as DNA, the CDR3 is TGTGCCAGCAGTCGCGGCGGCACAGATACGCAGTATTTT. Its translation: CASSRGGTDTQYF.

The rearrangement joins TRBV30 to TRBJ1-4; D remains unclear. Per the germline V gene, CDR1 is GTSNPN and CDR2 is SVGIG (reference sequence). This CDR3 is 14 amino acids long. V shed 0 bases and J shed 5 bases, with 10 bases lying between them. The CDR3: CAWSVGVENEKLFF. CDR3 coding DNA: TGTGCCTGGAGTGTTGGGGTTGAGAATGAAAAACTGTTTTTT.

This chain connects TRBV7-8 to TRBJ2-2; 9 nucleotides match TRBD2. The ends lost 0 bases at V and 4 bases at J; junction bases unmatched: 3. The germline V gene encodes CDR1 SGHVS and CDR2 FQNEAQ. The length of the CDR3 is 16 residues. CDR3 bases: TGTGCCAGCAGCTTAGCGGTAGCGGGGGTCACCGGGGAGCTGTTTTTT. As protein: CASSLAVAGVTGELFF.

The rearrangement uses TRBV4-3 and TRBJ2-1; TRBD2 matches 8 bases. The CDR3 sequence is 15 residues long. Germline assignment: CDR1 LGHNA and CDR2 YSLEER. Germline trimming cut 1 base from V and 6 bases from J; bases unmatched to any gene: 5. CDR3 sequence reads: CASSQALAGTNEQFF. In nucleotides, the CDR3 is TGCGCCAGCAGCCAAGCCCTAGCGGGCACCAATGAGCAGTTCTTC.

This rearrangement joins TRBV6-5 to TRBJ1-2, with D perhaps TRBD1 (5 bases). CDR3 length equals 15 residues. The germline gives CDR1 MNHEY, CDR2 SVGAGI. V was pared by 10 bases and J by 0 bases, with 18 bases between. Here the CDR3 DNA reads TGTGCCACCGGGGGTAGGCCCCCGACTAACTATGGCTACACCTTC. Translation: CATGGRPPTNYGYTF.

CDR3 in amino acids: CASILTNTEAFF. CDR3 nucleotides: TGTGCCAGCATCCTCACGAACACTGAAGCTTTCTTT. V gene TRBV6-5 combines with J gene TRBJ1-1; D unresolved. The germline V gene has CDR1 MNHEY and CDR2 SVGAGI. This CDR3 comprises 12 residues. V was cut by 7 bases and J by 1 base, with 7 bases left in between.

The chain recombines TRBV14 with TRBJ2-3, with 8 bases matching TRBD2. V was pared by 4 bases and J by 0 bases, with 9 bases of the junction left unmatched. The CDR3 is made up of 17 amino acids. CDR1 and CDR2 (germline): SGHDN, FVKESK. The CDR3: CASSPLWGGRSTDTQYF. CDR3 sequence (DNA): TGTGCCAGCAGCCCCCTCTGGGGCGGGAGGAGCACAGATACGCAGTATTTT.

Regarding this clone: The junction and the germline gene differ at one end; a read error may be behind it. This chain uses TRBV5-6 with TRBJ2-3, with TRBD2 matching 16 bases. Germline CDR1 and CDR2: SGHDT and YYEEEE. The CDR3 consists of 13 residues. The CDR3 here is CASSIYGTSGREF. Written as DNA, the CDR3 is TGTGCCAGCAGCATCTACGGGACTAGCGGGAGGGAATTT.

The J gene is TRBJ2-4, the V gene TRBV14, with D possibly matching TRBD2 (5 bases). V lost 4 bases and J 7 bases, leaving 11 bases between the germline ends. In germline, CDR1 is SGHDN, CDR2 FVKESK. This CDR3 is 13 amino acids long. CDR3 loop: CASSLREPNIQYF. CDR3 DNA: TGTGCCAGCAGCCTTCGGGAACCGAACATTCAGTACTTC.

The chain joins TRBV2 to TRBJ2-2; TRBD1 matches at 8 bases. V gave up 6 bases and J gave up 4 bases; unmatched junction bases: 7. The germline CDR1 and CDR2 sequences are SNHLY and FYNNEI. The CDR3 spans 15 residues. The CDR3 reads CASRDRASGTGELFF. DNA of the CDR3: TGTGCCAGCAGGGACAGGGCTTCGGGCACCGGGGAGCTGTTTTTT.

A word on this clone: Additional DNA sequences in this sample encode the identical CDR3. This chain uses TRBV20-1 with TRBJ2-1; no clear D. V was pared by 3 bases and J by 7 bases, with 7 bases between. The CDR3 has 11 residues. Germline CDR1 DFQATT, CDR2 SNEGSKA (reference sequence). CDR3 residues: CSARLGNEQFF. CDR3 sequence (DNA): TGCAGTGCTAGGCTAGGTAATGAGCAGTTCTTC.